The clone carrying this T cell receptor (beta chain) has a single count. Its antigen is as yet unknown. These data belong to a study of cytomegalovirus exposure and HLA in healthy donors. Overall study: Unique TCRs from HLA-typed donors, about 85 million of them, were held in an early data release. Study observations and caveats: Earlier analysis yielded a pattern in which most TCR beta V segments were productive about 90% or about 30% of the time.

Trimming removed 1 base at V and 8 bases at J, with 9 bases between. This CDR3 has 12 amino acids. The V gene's germline CDR1 is GTSNPN and CDR2 SVGIG (reference sequence). Primers for the PCR totalled 60 Vbeta and 13 Jbeta. Some clones are missing from TCRdb's copy, which holds only in-frame ones; the method was immunoSEQ multiplex PCR. The sample has around 70,000 clones, around 65% seen once. The chain couples TRBV30 to TRBJ1-5; D is perhaps TRBD1 (5 bases). The material sequenced was PBMCs. The TCR was taken from a man aged 60 to 75 in good health and CMV-seropositive. The CDR3 is CAWSEVGEPQHF. For the CDR3, the DNA is TGTGCCTGGAGTGAGGTAGGGGAGCCCCAGCATTTT.